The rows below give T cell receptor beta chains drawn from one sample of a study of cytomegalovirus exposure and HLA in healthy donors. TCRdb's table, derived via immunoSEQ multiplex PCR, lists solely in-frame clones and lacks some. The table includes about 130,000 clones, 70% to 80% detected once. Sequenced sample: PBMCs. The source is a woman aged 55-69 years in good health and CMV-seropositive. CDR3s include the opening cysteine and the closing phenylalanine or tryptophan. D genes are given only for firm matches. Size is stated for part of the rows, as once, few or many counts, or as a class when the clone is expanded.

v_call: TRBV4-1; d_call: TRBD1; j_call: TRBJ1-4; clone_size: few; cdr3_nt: TGCGCCAGCAGCCAAGGCGACAGGGGGCGAGATGAAAAACTGTTTTTT; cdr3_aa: CASSQGDRGRDEKLFF
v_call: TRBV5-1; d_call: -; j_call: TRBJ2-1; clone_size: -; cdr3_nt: TGCGCCAGCAGTGCACGGGGGTCCAATGAGCAGTTCTTC; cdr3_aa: CASSARGSNEQFF
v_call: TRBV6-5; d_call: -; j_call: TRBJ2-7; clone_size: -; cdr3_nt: TGTGCCAGCAGTTACGCGCGGGCCACCTACGAGCAGTACTTC; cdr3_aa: CASSYARATYEQYF
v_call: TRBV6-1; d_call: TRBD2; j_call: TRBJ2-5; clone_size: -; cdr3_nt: TGTGCCAGCAGTGGACTAGCGGGTCGGGGAGAGACCCAGTACTTC; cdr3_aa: CASSGLAGRGETQYF
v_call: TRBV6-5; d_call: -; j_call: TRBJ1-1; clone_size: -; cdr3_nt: TGTGCCAGCAGTTACTCTGGCAGGGCCCTGCGGACTGAAGCTTTCTTT; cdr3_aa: CASSYSGRALRTEAFF
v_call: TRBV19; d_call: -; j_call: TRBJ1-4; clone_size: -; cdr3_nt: TGTGCCAGTAGTATTTGGGGCCCAGGCGATGAAAAACTGTTTTTT; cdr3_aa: CASSIWGPGDEKLFF
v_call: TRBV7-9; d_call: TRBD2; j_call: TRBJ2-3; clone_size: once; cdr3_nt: TGTGCCAGCAGCCAATTAGCGGGGGGGCCGGGTACGCAGTATTTT; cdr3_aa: CASSQLAGGPGTQYF
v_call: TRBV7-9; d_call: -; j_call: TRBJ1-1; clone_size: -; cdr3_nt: TGTGCCAGCAGCCCGGGCCAACACTCGGGGGGGGCTGGCACTGAAGCTTTCTTT; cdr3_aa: CASSPGQHSGGAGTEAFF
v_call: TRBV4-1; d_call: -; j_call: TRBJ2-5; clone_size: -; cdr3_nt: TGCGCCAGCAGCCAAGATTCAGGGTGGGAGACCCAGTACTTC; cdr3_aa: CASSQDSGWETQYF
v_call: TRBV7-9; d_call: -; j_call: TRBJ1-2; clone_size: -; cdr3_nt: TGTGCCAGCAGCTTGCGGACAGACTATGGCTACACCTTC; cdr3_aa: CASSLRTDYGYTF
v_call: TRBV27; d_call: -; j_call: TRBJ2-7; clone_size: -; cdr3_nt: TGTGCCAGCAGTTTATCTGGGGGGGCGGGCTACGAGCAGTACTTC; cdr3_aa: CASSLSGGAGYEQYF
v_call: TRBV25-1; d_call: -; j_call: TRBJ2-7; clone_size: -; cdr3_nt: TGTGCCAGCAGTGAAGGGGTTCGGGGTAAGCAGTACTTC; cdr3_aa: CASSEGVRGKQYF
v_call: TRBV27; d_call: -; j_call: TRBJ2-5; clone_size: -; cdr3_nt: TGTGCCAGCATGGAGTGGGTGGGAGAGACCCAGTACTTC; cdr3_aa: CASMEWVGETQYF
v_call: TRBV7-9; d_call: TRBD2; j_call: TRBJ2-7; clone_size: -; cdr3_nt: TGTGCCAGCAGCTTAGGCGTGGCGGGGGAGGCCGGCTTC; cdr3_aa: CASSLGVAGEAGF
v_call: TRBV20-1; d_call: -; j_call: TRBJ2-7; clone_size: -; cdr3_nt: TGCAGTGGAACAGGTGACTACGAGCAGTACTTC; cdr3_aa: CSGTGDYEQYF
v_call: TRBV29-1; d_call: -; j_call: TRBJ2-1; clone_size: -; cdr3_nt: TGCAGCGTTGGGTTAGCGCGCAGCTCCTACAATGAGCAGTTCTTC; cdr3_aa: CSVGLARSSYNEQFF
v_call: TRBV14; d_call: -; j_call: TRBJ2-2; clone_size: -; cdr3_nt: TGTGCCAGCAGCCAAGTCGCCGGCACCGGGGAGCTGTTTTTT; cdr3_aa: CASSQVAGTGELFF
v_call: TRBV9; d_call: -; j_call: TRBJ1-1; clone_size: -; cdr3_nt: TGTGCCAGCAGCGTAGCCGGGGGGCGGGAGGGCACTGAAGCTTTCTTT; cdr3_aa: CASSVAGGREGTEAFF
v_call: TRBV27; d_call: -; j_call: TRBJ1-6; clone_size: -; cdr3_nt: TGTGCCAGTCGCCCGAGCTCCTATAATTCACCCCTCCACTTT; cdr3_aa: CASRPSSYNSPLHF
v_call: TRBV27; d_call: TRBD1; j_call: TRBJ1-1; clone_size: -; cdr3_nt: TGTGCCAGCAGTTTATTTGGGGACAGGGGGACTGAAGCTTTCTTT; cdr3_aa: CASSLFGDRGTEAFF
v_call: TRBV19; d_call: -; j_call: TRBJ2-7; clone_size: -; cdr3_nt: TGTGCCAGTAATACTGGCAGGGGATATTACGAGCAGTACTTC; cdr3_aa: CASNTGRGYYEQYF
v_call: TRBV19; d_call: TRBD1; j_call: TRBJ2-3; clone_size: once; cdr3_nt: TGTGCCAGTAGTATCGGGACAGGCTACACAGATACGCAGTATTTT; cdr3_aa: CASSIGTGYTDTQYF
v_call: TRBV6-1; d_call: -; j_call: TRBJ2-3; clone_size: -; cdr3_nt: TGTGCCAGCAGTGCCGGGACAAGCACAGATACGCAGTATTTT; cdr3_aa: CASSAGTSTDTQYF
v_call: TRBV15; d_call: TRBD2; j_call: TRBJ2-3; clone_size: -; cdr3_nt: TGTGCCACCAGCAGAGAATCGGCGGGGGGGCTGGGTACGCAGTATTTT; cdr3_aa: CATSRESAGGLGTQYF
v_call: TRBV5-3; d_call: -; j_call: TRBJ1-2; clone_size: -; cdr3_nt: TGTGCCAGAAACGGGAGTGGCTACACCTTC; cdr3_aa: CARNGSGYTF
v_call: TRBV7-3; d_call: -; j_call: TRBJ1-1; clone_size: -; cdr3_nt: TGTGCCAGCAGCTTGGTGGCAGGGAGGACTGAAGCTTTCTTT; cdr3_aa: CASSLVAGRTEAFF
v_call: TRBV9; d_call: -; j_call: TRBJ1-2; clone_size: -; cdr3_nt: TGTGCCAGCAGCGTAGATTTTAATGGCTACACCTTC; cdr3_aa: CASSVDFNGYTF
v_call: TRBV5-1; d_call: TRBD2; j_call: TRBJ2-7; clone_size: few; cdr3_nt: TGCGCCAGCAGCTCTAGACTAGCGGGGGGGACCGAGCAGTACTTC; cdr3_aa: CASSSRLAGGTEQYF
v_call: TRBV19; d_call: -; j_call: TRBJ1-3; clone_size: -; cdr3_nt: TGTGCCAGTAGGGGATCGGGAGGTGTATTCTCTGGAAACACCATATATTTT; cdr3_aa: CASRGSGGVFSGNTIYF
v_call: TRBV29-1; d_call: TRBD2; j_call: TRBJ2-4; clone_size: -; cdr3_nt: TGCAGCGTTGCGGGGTTGGTGGGAGGGGACATTCAGTACTTC; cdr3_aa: CSVAGLVGGDIQYF
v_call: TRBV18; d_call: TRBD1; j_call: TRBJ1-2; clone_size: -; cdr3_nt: TGTGCCAGCTCACCTCAGGGGGCCTATGGCTACACCTTC; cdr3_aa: CASSPQGAYGYTF
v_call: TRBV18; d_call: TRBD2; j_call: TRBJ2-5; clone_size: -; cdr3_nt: TGTGCCAGCTCACGACTAGCGGGGGGAAGGCAAGAGACCCAGTACTTC; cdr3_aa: CASSRLAGGRQETQYF
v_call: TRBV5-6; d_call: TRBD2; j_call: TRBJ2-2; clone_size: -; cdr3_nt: TGTGCCAGCAGCTTGGGGCTAGCGGGGACCGGGGAGCTGTTTTTT; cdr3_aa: CASSLGLAGTGELFF
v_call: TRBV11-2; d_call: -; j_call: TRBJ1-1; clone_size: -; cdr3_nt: TGTGCCAGCAGCTTAGATACCAGACAGGTTCCGGTAAACACTGAAGCTTTCTTT; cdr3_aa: CASSLDTRQVPVNTEAFF
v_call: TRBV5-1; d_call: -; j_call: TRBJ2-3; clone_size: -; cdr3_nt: TGCGCCAGCAGCTTGGACAGGAACACAGATACGCAGTATTTT; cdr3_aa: CASSLDRNTDTQYF
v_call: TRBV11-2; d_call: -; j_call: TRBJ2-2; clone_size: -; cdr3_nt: TGTGCCAGCAGCCCACCGGGGGTGGGCGGGGAGCTGTTTTTT; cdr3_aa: CASSPPGVGGELFF
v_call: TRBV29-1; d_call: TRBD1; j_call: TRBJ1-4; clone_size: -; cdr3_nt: TGCAGCGCTGCGGAAGACAGGGCTAATGAAAAACTGTTTTTT; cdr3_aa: CSAAEDRANEKLFF
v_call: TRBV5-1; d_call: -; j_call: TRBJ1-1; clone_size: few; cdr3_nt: TGCGCCAGCAGCCCAGTAACAGAGCCCGAGAACACTGAAGCTTTCTTT; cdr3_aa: CASSPVTEPENTEAFF
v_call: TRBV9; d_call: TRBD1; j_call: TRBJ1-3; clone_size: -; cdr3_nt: TGTGCCAGCAGCGTAGCCCGCGCAGGGGGTAGGAACACCATATATTTT; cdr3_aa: CASSVARAGGRNTIYF
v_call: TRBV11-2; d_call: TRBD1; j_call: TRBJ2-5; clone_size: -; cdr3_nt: TGTGCCAGCAGCTCCGCTGTTGAGACAGGGAGAGAGACCCAGTACTTC; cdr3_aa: CASSSAVETGRETQYF
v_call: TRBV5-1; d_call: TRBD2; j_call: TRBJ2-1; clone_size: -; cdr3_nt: TGCGCCAGCAGCGGCCAGACTAGCGGGGGGAATGAGCAGTTCTTC; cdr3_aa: CASSGQTSGGNEQFF
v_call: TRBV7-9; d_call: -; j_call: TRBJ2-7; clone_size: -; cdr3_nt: TGTTCCAGCAGCTCTGTAGGGGACGAGCAGTACTTC; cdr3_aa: CSSSSVGDEQYF
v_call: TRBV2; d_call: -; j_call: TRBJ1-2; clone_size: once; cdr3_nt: TGTGCCAGCAGACCCCAGGGATCTAACTATGGCTACACCTTC; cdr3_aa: CASRPQGSNYGYTF
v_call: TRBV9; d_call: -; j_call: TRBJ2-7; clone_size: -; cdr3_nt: TGTGCCAGCAGCGCCCAGGGGATGCCCTACGAGCAGTACTTC; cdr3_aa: CASSAQGMPYEQYF
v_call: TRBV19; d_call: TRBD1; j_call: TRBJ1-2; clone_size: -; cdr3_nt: TGTGCCAGTAGTACCCGGGACAGGGCCCATGGCTACACCTTC; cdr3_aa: CASSTRDRAHGYTF
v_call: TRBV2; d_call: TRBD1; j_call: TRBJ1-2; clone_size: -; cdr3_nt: TGTGCCAGCATGAGAAGACAGGGGTATTTGTCGAACGGCTACACCTTC; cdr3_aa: CASMRRQGYLSNGYTF
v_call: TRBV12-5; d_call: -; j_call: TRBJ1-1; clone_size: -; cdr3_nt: TGTGCTAGTGGTTTTGTCGTCGAGGGCACTGAAGCTTTCTTT; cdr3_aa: CASGFVVEGTEAFF
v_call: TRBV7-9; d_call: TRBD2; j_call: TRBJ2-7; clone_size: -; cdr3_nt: TGTGCCAGCAGCCCCCCGGGAGGAGGGACCCCCTACGAGCAGTACTTC; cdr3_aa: CASSPPGGGTPYEQYF
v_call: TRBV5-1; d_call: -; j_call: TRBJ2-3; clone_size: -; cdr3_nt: TGCGCCAGCAGCTTGGGCGGGCGCACAGATACGCAGTATTTT; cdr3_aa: CASSLGGRTDTQYF
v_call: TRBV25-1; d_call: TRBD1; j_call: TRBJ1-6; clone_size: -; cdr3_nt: TGTGCCAGCAGTATGACAGGGGGGAATTCACCCCTCCACTTT; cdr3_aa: CASSMTGGNSPLHF
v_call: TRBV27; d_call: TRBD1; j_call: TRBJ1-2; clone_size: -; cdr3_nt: TGTGCCAGCAGTACCCGGGACAGGGGCCCCTATGGCTACACCTTC; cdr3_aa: CASSTRDRGPYGYTF
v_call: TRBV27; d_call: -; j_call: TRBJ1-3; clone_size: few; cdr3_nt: TGTGCCAGCAGTTTATGGAGAGGGTCTGGAAACACCATATATTTT; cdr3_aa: CASSLWRGSGNTIYF
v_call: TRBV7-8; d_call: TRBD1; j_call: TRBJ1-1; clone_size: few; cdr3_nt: TGTGCCAGCAGCTTGGGGGTACAGGGGACAAACACTGAAGCTTTCTTT; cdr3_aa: CASSLGVQGTNTEAFF
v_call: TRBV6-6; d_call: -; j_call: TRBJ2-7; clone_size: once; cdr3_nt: TGTGCCACCACCCTTCGGGACAACTCCTACGAGCAGTACTTC; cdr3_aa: CATTLRDNSYEQYF